These T cell receptor beta chains were read from a single sample in a study of OX40 agonist ivuxolimab in advanced cancers. The protocol was immunoSEQ multiplex PCR, while the TCRdb copy is restricted to in-frame clones and leaves out a portion. Found here are about 70,000 clones, about 94% of them singletons; the top ten hold 6% to 8%. The source was CD4+ or CD8+ T cells sorted from blood, collected in a trial of the OX40 agonist ivuxolimab. The receptors derive from an adult with an advanced solid tumor such as melanoma, head and neck, liver or kidney cancer. CDR3s include the opening cysteine and the closing phenylalanine or tryptophan. Each record gives: CDR3 protein, CDR3 DNA, V gene, clone size, D gene, J gene. The D gene is left open where the match is weak. Size is omitted from some rows. Given values are once, few, many or a class for expanded clones.

CASSMTGAGNTIYF | TGTGCCAGCAGCATGACAGGGGCGGGAAACACCATATATTTT | TRBV27 | - | TRBD1 | TRBJ1-3
CASSFDLYQPQHF | TGTGCCAGCAGTTTCGATCTATATCAGCCCCAGCATTTT | TRBV27 | once | - | TRBJ1-5
CASSVGQIYGYTF | TGTGCCAGCAGTGTAGGGCAGATCTATGGCTACACCTTC | TRBV2 | - | - | TRBJ1-2
CASSLGYGEQFF | TGTGCCAGCAGTTTGGGATATGGTGAGCAGTTCTTC | TRBV27 | - | - | TRBJ2-1
CASSATGAKNTGELFF | TGTGCCAGCAGCGCGACAGGGGCCAAGAACACCGGGGAGCTGTTTTTT | TRBV9 | - | TRBD1 | TRBJ2-2
CASSLAIAGYEQYF | TGTGCCAGCAGTTTAGCGATAGCGGGGTACGAGCAGTACTTC | TRBV27 | - | TRBD2 | TRBJ2-7
CASSLLPGSTEAFF | TGTGCCAGCAGTTTGTTGCCAGGGAGCACTGAAGCTTTCTTT | TRBV27 | - | - | TRBJ1-1
CASSPPTGLGTGELFF | TGTGCCAGCAGCCCACCGACAGGGTTGGGCACCGGGGAGCTGTTTTTT | TRBV13 | - | TRBD1 | TRBJ2-2
CASSHLAGEGNIQYF | TGTGCCAGCAGCCACCTAGCGGGTGAGGGAAACATTCAGTACTTC | TRBV7-6 | once | TRBD2 | TRBJ2-4
CASSLSAATNEKLFF | TGTGCCAGCAGTTTATCAGCCGCAACTAATGAAAAACTGTTTTTT | TRBV27 | - | - | TRBJ1-4
CASSLTGNNEKLFF | TGCGCCAGCAGCTTGACGGGTAATAATGAAAAACTGTTTTTT | TRBV5-1 | - | - | TRBJ1-4
CASSLGGPIQGASFSSPLHF | TGTGCCAGCAGCTTGGGGGGTCCCATACAGGGGGCAAGTTTTAGTTCACCCCTCCACTTT | TRBV5-4 | - | TRBD1 | TRBJ1-6
CASSPTSGGAWYNEQFF | TGTGCCAGCAGCCCGACTAGCGGGGGGGCCTGGTACAATGAGCAGTTCTTC | TRBV7-2 | - | TRBD2 | TRBJ2-1
CSVDLGVETQYF | TGCAGCGTTGACTTGGGGGTGGAGACCCAGTACTTC | TRBV29-1 | - | - | TRBJ2-5
CASSLVDSGGYNEQFF | TGTGCCAGCAGCTTAGTGGATAGCGGGGGGTACAATGAGCAGTTCTTC | TRBV7-6 | once | TRBD2 | TRBJ2-1
CSVGAEQFF | TGCAGCGTTGGGGCTGAGCAGTTCTTC | TRBV29-1 | once | - | TRBJ2-1
CAAKDKGPPGSNQPQHF | TGTGCCGCGAAGGACAAGGGCCCCCCAGGGAGCAATCAGCCCCAGCATTTT | TRBV9 | - | - | TRBJ1-5
CASSLGTGVESPLHF | TGTGCCAGCAGCCTAGGAACAGGGGTTGAGTCACCCCTCCACTTT | TRBV5-6 | - | TRBD1 | TRBJ1-6
CASSKSRNSPLHF | TGTGCCAGCAGCAAATCGCGGAATTCACCCCTCCACTTT | TRBV21-1 | - | - | TRBJ1-6
CASSPPVGGLYEQYF | TGTGCCAGCAGCCCTCCCGTAGGGGGTCTCTACGAGCAGTACTTC | TRBV7-6 | - | - | TRBJ2-7
CASSTRDSLEAFF | TGTGCCAGTAGTACCCGGGACAGCCTTGAAGCTTTCTTT | TRBV19 | once | TRBD1 | TRBJ1-1
CASSLSGRSEKLFF | TGCGCCAGCAGCTTGTCGGGGCGGAGTGAAAAACTGTTTTTT | TRBV5-1 | - | - | TRBJ1-4
CASSLGPHRVEYGYTF | TGTGCCAGCAGCTTAGGTCCGCACAGGGTAGAGTATGGCTACACCTTC | TRBV7-2 | - | - | TRBJ1-2
CASSLALSEGDTIYF | TGTGCCAGCAGCTTGGCTCTCAGCGAGGGTGACACCATATATTTT | TRBV5-4 | - | - | TRBJ1-3
CASSLALLDDEQFF | TGTGCTAGCAGCTTAGCGCTTCTAGATGATGAGCAGTTCTTC | TRBV7-7 | - | - | TRBJ2-1
CASSEVGGTNEKLFF | TGTGCCAGCAGTGAAGTTGGCGGGACTAATGAAAAACTGTTTTTT | TRBV2 | - | - | TRBJ1-4
CASSDEGGQGADTQYF | TGTGCCAGCAGTGACGAGGGGGGACAGGGGGCAGATACGCAGTATTTT | TRBV6-4 | - | TRBD1 | TRBJ2-3
CASINAGQGVRYGYTF | TGTGCCAGTATTAACGCGGGACAGGGGGTACGCTATGGCTACACCTTC | TRBV19 | - | TRBD1 | TRBJ1-2
CASSGLTEVSEQYF | TGTGCCAGCAGCGGACTAACTGAGGTCTCCGAGCAGTACTTC | TRBV14 | - | - | TRBJ2-7
CASSIDRIDRVYGYTF | TGTGCCAGTAGTATAGATAGGATCGACAGGGTCTATGGCTACACCTTC | TRBV19 | - | TRBD1 | TRBJ1-2
CSVEDQGGGYTF | TGCAGCGTTGAAGATCAGGGGGGAGGCTACACCTTC | TRBV29-1 | once | TRBD1 | TRBJ1-2
CASSLERTRSSYEQYF | TGTGCCAGCAGCTTAGAACGGACACGGAGCTCCTACGAGCAGTACTTC | TRBV7-9 | - | - | TRBJ2-7
CASSFVGSYEQYF | TGTGCCAGCAGTTTCGTCGGATCCTACGAGCAGTACTTC | TRBV27 | - | - | TRBJ2-7
CASSVPPQNTIYF | TGTGCCAGCAGTGTCCCCCCACAAAACACCATATATTTT | TRBV2 | - | - | TRBJ1-3
CASSLPGGYEQYF | TGTGCCAGCAGCTTACCAGGGGGCTACGAGCAGTACTTC | TRBV7-9 | few | TRBD1 | TRBJ2-7
CASSLLGGAVHGELFF | TGTGCCAGCAGTTTATTGGGAGGGGCGGTTCACGGGGAGCTGTTTTTT | TRBV28 | once | TRBD2 | TRBJ2-2
CASSLAGRADGQPQHF | TGTGCCAGCAGCTTAGCAGGCAGGGCGGATGGGCAGCCCCAGCATTTT | TRBV7-8 | - | - | TRBJ1-5
CASSVGGSSSYEQYF | TGTGCCAGCAGCGTAGGTGGCTCCAGCTCCTACGAGCAGTACTTC | TRBV9 | - | - | TRBJ2-7
CASRLAGEEGEQYF | TGCGCCAGCAGGTTAGCGGGGGAGGAGGGCGAGCAGTACTTC | TRBV5-1 | - | TRBD2 | TRBJ2-7